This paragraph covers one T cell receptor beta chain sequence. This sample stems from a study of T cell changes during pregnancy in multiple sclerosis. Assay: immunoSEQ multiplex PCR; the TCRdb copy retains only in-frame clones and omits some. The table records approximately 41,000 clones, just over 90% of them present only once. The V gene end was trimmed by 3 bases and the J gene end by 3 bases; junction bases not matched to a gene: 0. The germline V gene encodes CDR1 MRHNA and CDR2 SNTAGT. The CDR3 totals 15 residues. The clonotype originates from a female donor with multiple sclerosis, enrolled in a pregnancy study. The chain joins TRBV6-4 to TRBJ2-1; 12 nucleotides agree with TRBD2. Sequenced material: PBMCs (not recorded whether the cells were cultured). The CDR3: CASSELAGGYNEQFF. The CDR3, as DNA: TGTGCCAGCAGTGAACTAGCGGGAGGCTACAATGAGCAGTTCTTC.